This T cell receptor beta chain was sequenced in a study of blood T cells in healthy people across ages. Sample-barcoded 5' priming and a J-beta primer mix drove a second PCR of about 7 to 11 cycles. TCRdb re-called the 5' RACE reads through MiXCR, storing one row per CDR3 protein. The sample lists some 940,000 distinct CDR3 sequences; almost 30% were seen once. Germline loops: CDR1 SGHDT, CDR2 YYEEEE. V lost 5 bases to trimming and J lost 1 base, with 13 bases between them. CDR3 length: 14 residues. These same records also appear under a second study, on T cells of mothers and their children.

The sequencing input was blood. The TCR was taken from a woman aged 40 to 50 in good health. The V and J genes are TRBV5-6 and TRBJ2-7; possible D gene TRBD1, 5 bases. The CDR3 reads CASSPATESYEQYF. The CDR3 DNA is TGTGCCAGCAGTCCGGCGACAGAATCCTACGAGCAGTACTTC.